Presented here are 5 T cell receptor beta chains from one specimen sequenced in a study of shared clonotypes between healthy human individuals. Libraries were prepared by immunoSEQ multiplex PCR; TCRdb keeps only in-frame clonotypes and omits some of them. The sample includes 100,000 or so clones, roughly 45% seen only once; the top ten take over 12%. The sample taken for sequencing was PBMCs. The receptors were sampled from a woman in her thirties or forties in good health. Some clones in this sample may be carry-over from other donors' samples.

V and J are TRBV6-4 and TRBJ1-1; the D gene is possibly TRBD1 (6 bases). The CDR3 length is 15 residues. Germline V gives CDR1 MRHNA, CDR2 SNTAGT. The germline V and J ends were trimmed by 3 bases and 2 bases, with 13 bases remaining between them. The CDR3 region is CASSDRAGTNTEAFF. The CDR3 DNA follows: TGTGCCAGCAGTGATCGGGCAGGGACAAACACTGAAGCTTTCTTT.

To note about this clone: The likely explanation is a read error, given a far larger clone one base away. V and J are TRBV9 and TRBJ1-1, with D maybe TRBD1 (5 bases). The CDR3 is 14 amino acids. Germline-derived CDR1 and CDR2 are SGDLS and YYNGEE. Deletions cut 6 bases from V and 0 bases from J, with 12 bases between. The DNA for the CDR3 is TGTGCCAGCAACACAAGGGACCTGAACACTGAAGCTTTCTTT. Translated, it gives CASNTRDLNTEAFF.

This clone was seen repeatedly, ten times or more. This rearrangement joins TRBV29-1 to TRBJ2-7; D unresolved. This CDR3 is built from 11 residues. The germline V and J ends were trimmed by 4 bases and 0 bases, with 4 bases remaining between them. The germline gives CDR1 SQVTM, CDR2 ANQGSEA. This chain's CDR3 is CSVGSSYEQYF. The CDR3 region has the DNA TGCAGCGTTGGGAGCTCCTACGAGCAGTACTTC.

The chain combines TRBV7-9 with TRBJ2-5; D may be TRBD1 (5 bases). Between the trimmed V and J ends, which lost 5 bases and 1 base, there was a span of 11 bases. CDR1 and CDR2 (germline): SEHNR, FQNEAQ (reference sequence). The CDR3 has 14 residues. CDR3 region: CASSRDSAQETQYF. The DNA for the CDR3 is TGTGCCAGCAGCAGAGACAGCGCCCAAGAGACCCAGTACTTC.

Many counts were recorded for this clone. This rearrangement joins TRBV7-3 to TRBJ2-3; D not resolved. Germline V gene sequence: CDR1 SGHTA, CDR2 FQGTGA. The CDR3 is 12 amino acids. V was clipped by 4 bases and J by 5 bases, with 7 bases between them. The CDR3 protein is CASSYARDTQYF. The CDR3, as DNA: TGTGCCAGCAGCTACGCACGAGATACGCAGTATTTT.